The source of this T cell receptor beta chain is a study of T cells after somatic rescue of genetic block. Assay: immunoSEQ multiplex PCR; the TCRdb copy retains only in-frame clones and omits some. This table has around 57,000 clones, 90% to 97% appearing once. This clone was picked up one time. An end of the junction does not agree with germline; a read error may underlie this. The CDR3 has 11 amino acids. The germline gives CDR1 SQVTM, CDR2 ANQGSEA. Sequencing was carried out using peripheral blood mononuclear cells (PBMCs). This TCR came from a child younger than two. V usage is TRBV29-1 and J usage is TRBJ2-1, with D unclear. CDR3: CSVFIYSEQFF. CDR3 bases: TGCAGCGTTTTTATCTACAGTGAGCAGTTCTTC.